Below are 28 T cell receptor beta chains sequenced from a single sample in a study of T cell repertoires in cytomegalovirus infection. TCRdb reprocessed the reads with MiXCR, giving one entry per CDR3 protein. The sample has hundreds of thousands of distinct CDR3 sequences, 24% seen once; the top ten hold 7% to 9%. Sample: CD8+ T cells from PBMCs. The origin of the receptors is a human donor in good health (CMV status not recorded). Some clones in this sample may be carry-over from other donors' samples.

This clonotype occurred many times. The V gene is TRBV6-6, the J gene TRBJ1-1; TRBD1 is a possible D gene (5 bases). This CDR3 region has 13 residues. The V end was cut by 2 bases, the J end by 6 bases, with 10 bases between. Germline V CDR1 and CDR2: MNHNY, SVGAGI (reference sequence). This CDR3 is CASSYGGIAEAFF. The CDR3 DNA is TGTGCCAGCAGTTACGGGGGAATAGCTGAAGCTTTCTTT.

This clonotype was counted ten times or more. This chain connects TRBV7-2 to TRBJ1-5; no reliable D call. Trimming took off 9 bases at V and 7 bases at J, with 16 bases between the two ends. The CDR3 extends over 13 amino acids. Germline V gene data show CDR1 as SGHTA and CDR2 as FQGNSA. CDR3 in DNA: TGTGCCAGTTCCAATGGGTTTTTGCAGCCCCAGCATTTT. Amino acid sequence: CASSNGFLQPQHF.

Comments on this clonotype: The junction does not match germline at one end; this may be a read error. This chain uses TRBV27 with TRBJ2-3; 11 positions agree with TRBD2. Germline CDR1 MNHEY, CDR2 SMNVEV (reference sequence). This CDR3 has 15 residues. The CDR3 is CVSSLLAGEADTQYF. The CDR3 DNA reads as TGTGTCAGCAGTTTACTAGCGGGGGAGGCAGATACGCAGTATTTT.

On this clonotype: A read error may be the cause here, since a much bigger clone is one base away. The rearrangement links TRBV7-2 to TRBJ1-3, with no clear D. Germline assignment: CDR1 SGHTA and CDR2 FQGNSA. Trimming removed 4 bases at V and 3 bases at J, with 7 bases between. This CDR3 region has 13 residues. For the CDR3, the DNA is TGTACCAGCAGCTGGGTGGATGGAAACACCATATATTTT. It translates to CTSSWVDGNTIYF.

This chain joins TRBV9 and TRBJ2-3; 9 bases are a match to TRBD1. The CDR3 runs 15 residues. V dropped 0 bases and J dropped 1; count of bases not matched to a gene: 0. Per the germline V gene, CDR1 is SGDLS and CDR2 is YYNGEE. The CDR3 loop reads CASSVGTGGTDTQYF. The CDR3 coding sequence is TGTGCCAGCAGCGTAGGGACAGGGGGCACAGATACGCAGTATTTT.

The gene calls are TRBV20-1 and TRBJ2-7; maybe TRBD1 (6 bases). This CDR3 spans 13 amino acids. Germline V lookup: CDR1 DFQATT, CDR2 SNEGSKA (reference sequence). V gave up 3 bases and J gave up 0 bases, with 9 bases separating them. The CDR3 sequence is CSARGDTSYEQYF. The CDR3 bases are TGCAGTGCTAGGGGGGACACCTCCTACGAGCAGTACTTC.

The chain employs TRBV12-3 or TRBV12-4 and TRBJ2-1; maybe TRBD1 (5 bases). Trimming took off 1 base at V and 7 bases at J, with 11 bases between the two ends. CDR3 length equals 14 residues. In nucleotides, the CDR3 is TGTGCCAGCAGTTTAGAGAACAGGATGAATGAGCAGTTCTTC. It specifies CASSLENRMNEQFF.

The chain carries TRBV7-9 and TRBJ2-1, with D perhaps TRBD1 or TRBD2 (6 bases each). The germline V and J ends were trimmed by 11 bases and 2 bases, with 13 bases remaining between them. Per the germline V gene, CDR1 is SEHNR and CDR2 is FQNEAQ (reference sequence). The CDR3 length is 13 residues. The CDR3 spells CARGGGTYNEQFF. Here the CDR3 DNA reads TGTGCCCGAGGGGGAGGCACCTACAATGAGCAGTTCTTC.

The chain is built from TRBV6-2 or TRBV6-3 and TRBJ1-1; D remains ambiguous. The germline V gene encodes CDR1 MNHEY and CDR2 SVGEGT. Trimming stripped 4 bases from V and 1 base from J, with 16 bases between. The CDR3 totals 16 residues. CDR3 loop: CASSFGLPRGNTEAFF. CDR3 DNA: TGTGCCAGCAGTTTTGGGTTGCCCAGAGGGAACACTGAAGCTTTCTTT.

Notes on this clonotype: In this CDR3 the conserved last residue, phenylalanine or tryptophan, is missing, so a read error is likely. The chain joins TRBV7-6 to TRBJ2-1; D unresolved. The germline V gene encodes CDR1 SGHVS and CDR2 FNYEAQ. This CDR3 is built from 11 residues. V gave up 5 bases and J gave up 7 bases, with 6 bases separating them. The CDR3 sequence is CASSLRNEQFL. The CDR3, as DNA: TGTGCCAGCAGCCTTCGAAATGAGCAGTTCCTC.

The chain has TRBV7-3 and TRBJ2-3; D tentatively reads TRBD1 or TRBD2 (5 bases each). Germline CDR1 is SGHTA and CDR2 is FQGTGA. The CDR3 has 15 residues. Trimming pared 4 bases from V and 4 bases from J, leaving 15 bases between. The CDR3 loop reads CASSWTGAGADTQYF. In DNA form, the CDR3 reads TGTGCCAGCAGCTGGACTGGGGCTGGGGCAGATACGCAGTATTTT.

This clonotype was observed many times. CDR3 bases: TGTGCCAGCAGTTCCAGGACTAGCGGGGGGTACAATGAGCAGTTCTTC. Translation gives CASSSRTSGGYNEQFF. This chain connects TRBV28 to TRBJ2-1, with TRBD2 identical over 14 bases. Germline values: CDR1 MDHEN, CDR2 SYDVKM. The CDR3 has 16 residues. V lost 4 bases to trimming and J lost 4 bases; unmatched junction nucleotides: 3.

This clonotype was picked up a small number of times. The chain carries TRBV14 and TRBJ1-2; no reliable D call. Germline V gene lookup returns CDR1 SGHDN and CDR2 FVKESK. V lost 3 bases, J lost 0 bases, and 11 bases lay in between. This CDR3 comprises 15 residues. The CDR3 protein is CASSHREPSNYGYTF. CDR3 nucleotide sequence: TGTGCCAGCAGCCATCGAGAGCCATCTAACTATGGCTACACCTTC.

V usage is TRBV4-3 and J usage is TRBJ2-1; TRBD1 is a possible D gene (6 bases). The CDR3 extends over 14 amino acids. Deletions cut 2 bases from V and 4 bases from J, with 9 bases between. Looked up from germline, CDR1 is LGHNA and CDR2 is YSLEER. As DNA, the CDR3 is TGCGCCAGCAGCCAAACTACAGGGTACAATGAGCAGTTCTTC. Its translation is CASSQTTGYNEQFF.

The CDR3 nucleotides are TGTGCCAGCACCCCCGACCGGGCTATCGGTGAAAAACTGTTTTTT. Its protein is CASTPDRAIGEKLFF. The V call is TRBV5-5, the J call TRBJ1-4; D is undetermined. The V gene lost 6 bases and the J gene lost 7 bases, with 19 bases spanning the gap. The CDR3 consists of 15 residues. The germline V gene has CDR1 SGHKS and CDR2 YYEKEE (reference sequence).

The chain links TRBV28 to TRBJ1-3; possibly TRBD1 for D (5 bases). The V gene lost 10 bases and the J gene lost 3 bases, with 16 bases spanning the gap. The CDR3 is 14 residues long. Germline V gives CDR1 MDHEN, CDR2 SYDVKM. In DNA form, the CDR3 reads TGTGCCAACAGACTCGGTGGGGGTGGAAACACCATATATTTT. It encodes CANRLGGGGNTIYF.

This clonotype occurred a few times. The rearrangement uses TRBV10-3 and TRBJ2-1, with D perhaps TRBD1 (5 bases). The CDR3 spans 14 residues. V was pared by 2 bases and J by 5 bases, with 10 bases between. Germline CDR1 and CDR2: ENHRY and SYGVKD. The CDR3 here is CAISEPWTHNEQFF. CDR3 DNA sequence: TGTGCCATCAGTGAGCCTTGGACACACAATGAGCAGTTCTTC.

The rearrangement joins TRBV7-9 to TRBJ1-2; D may be TRBD1 (5 bases). Trimming took off 5 bases at V and 9 bases at J, with 22 bases between the two ends. The CDR3 is made up of 15 amino acids. CDR1 and CDR2 from the germline V gene are SEHNR and FQNEAQ (reference sequence). This CDR3 reads CASSVDSGTEYSYTF. The CDR3 nucleotides read TGTGCCAGCAGCGTCGACTCCGGGACGGAATATAGCTACACCTTC.

This clonotype was counted only a few times. The rearrangement links TRBV6-6 to TRBJ1-2, with D unresolved. Germline V lookup: CDR1 MNHNY, CDR2 SVGAGI (reference sequence). The CDR3 runs 12 residues. V gave up 7 bases and J gave up 5 bases, with 11 bases separating them. The CDR3 bases are TGTGCCAGCATGGGAGGAGGGTATGGCTACACCTTC. It encodes CASMGGGYGYTF.

The count of this clonotype is one. This chain joins TRBV4-1 and TRBJ2-3; 9 nucleotides align to TRBD2. Germline V gene data show CDR1 as MGHRA and CDR2 as YSYEKL. Unmatched junction bases numbered 7, after V lost 1 base and J lost 2 bases. This CDR3 has 17 amino acids. This chain's CDR3 is CASSQGASGGTTDTQYF. The CDR3, as DNA: TGCGCCAGCAGCCAAGGGGCGAGCGGGGGGACCACAGATACGCAGTATTTT.

This clonotype was observed many times. The chain recombines TRBV6-1 with TRBJ1-1, with TRBD1 as a possible D gene (5 bases). Trimming stripped 3 bases from V and 1 base from J, with 18 bases between. This CDR3 has 17 amino acids. Germline V gives CDR1 MNHNS, CDR2 SASEGT. In DNA form, the CDR3 reads TGTGCCAGCAGTGACCTACCCATCGACAGAGAGAACACTGAAGCTTTCTTT. It specifies CASSDLPIDRENTEAFF.

This clonotype was counted at least ten times. V usage is TRBV25-1 and J usage is TRBJ2-3; D might be TRBD1 (6 bases). CDR1 and CDR2 (germline): MGHDK, SYGVNS. Trimming pared 3 bases from V and 2 bases from J, leaving 12 bases between. This CDR3 is built from 15 residues. In DNA form, the CDR3 reads TGTGCCAGCAGTGAGGGAGACAGGCACACAGATACGCAGTATTTT. This gives the protein CASSEGDRHTDTQYF.

The sample holds a few counts of this clonotype. This sequence joins TRBV6-2 or TRBV6-3 and TRBJ2-3, with D tentatively TRBD1 or TRBD2 (6 bases each). V gave up 2 bases and J gave up 4 bases, with 13 bases separating them. There are 15 residues in the CDR3. CDR1 and CDR2 (germline): MNHEY, SVGEGT. CDR3 protein: CASSYAGGPPDTQYF. The DNA for the CDR3 is TGTGCCAGCAGTTACGCTGGGGGGCCCCCAGATACGCAGTATTTT.

A few counts support this clonotype. The V and J genes are TRBV6-5 and TRBJ1-1, with 7 bases aligning to TRBD1. Trimming at V came to 0 bases and at J to 5 bases, leaving 3 bases not matched to a gene. The CDR3 has 14 amino acids. CDR1 and CDR2 (germline): MNHEY, SVGAGI. In nucleotides, the CDR3 is TGTGCCAGCAGTTACTCAGGGGGCTTAACTGAAGCTTTCTTT. Protein sequence: CASSYSGGLTEAFF.

The V call is TRBV7-8, the J call TRBJ2-3; 12 bases fit TRBD2. Germline V gives CDR1 SGHVS, CDR2 FQNEAQ. The trim removed 2 bases at V and 4 bases at J, leaving 4 bases unmatched. The CDR3 loop spans 16 amino acids. The CDR3 DNA is TGTGCCAGCAGCTTACCGGCTAGCGGGGGGGCAGATACGCAGTATTTT. Protein product: CASSLPASGGADTQYF.

Many counts were recorded for this clonotype. The V call is TRBV7-6, the J call TRBJ2-5; the D gene is possibly TRBD1 (6 bases). Germline loops: CDR1 SGHVS, CDR2 FNYEAQ. The V and J ends lost 4 bases and 0 bases respectively, with 9 bases between them. This CDR3 has 14 amino acids. CDR3: CASSYDRYQETQYF. CDR3 in DNA: TGTGCCAGCAGCTACGACAGGTACCAAGAGACCCAGTACTTC.

The J gene is TRBJ1-4, the V gene TRBV7-4; weak D call: TRBD1 (5 bases). Germline CDR1 and CDR2: SGHVT and SQSDAQ. Trimming shortened V by 5 bases and J by 4 bases, and 14 bases separated the two germline ends. This CDR3 spans 15 amino acids. CDR3 bases: TGTGCCAGCAGCCGATTTGGAGGGGATAATGAAAAACTGTTTTTT. This translates into CASSRFGGDNEKLFF.

This clonotype was observed a few times. The rearrangement uses TRBV2 and TRBJ2-5; no reliable D call. The germline CDR1 and CDR2 sequences are SNHLY and FYNNEI. This CDR3 is built from 15 residues. V was clipped by 7 bases and J by 0 bases, with 15 bases between them. The CDR3 region has the DNA TGTGCCAGCACCCCGAGTTACAGAGACCAAGAGACCCAGTACTTC. Protein sequence: CASTPSYRDQETQYF.